This T cell receptor beta chain was captured by sequencing in a study of T cell responses to AZD1222 COVID-19 vaccine. Background on the study: Pooling was applied to second doses at about 4 or about 12 weeks.

Measured with immunoSEQ multiplex PCR; TCRdb has only the in-frame clones, and not every one. The sample includes 130,000 to 150,000 clones, approximately 89% of them seen just once. The CDR3 is 17 residues long. Germline CDR1 and CDR2: SGHRS and YFSETQ. The junction had 9 bases not matched to a gene; V was cut back by 0 bases and J by 1 base. With respect to this clone: Its specificity is unknown.

Study findings and constraints: Targets within unmutated variant regions were reportedly found for nearly half of spike-specific TCRs. An increase in Spike-specific TCR breadth and depth was observed after two AZD1222 doses.

Sample: peripheral blood, taken on day 0 of AZD1222 vaccination. The source is an adult in good health. The V and J genes are TRBV5-1 and TRBJ1-2; 7 positions match TRBD1. The CDR3 DNA reads TGCGCCAGCAGCTTGGCGGGACAGACCTCTCTTAACTATGGCTACACCTTC. Translation: CASSLAGQTSLNYGYTF.